These 9 T cell receptor beta chains originate from one sample sequenced in a study of B cell selection in AIRE deficiency. Regulatory T cells were sorted as CD4+CD25hiCD127low/negative cells. The assay was immunoSEQ multiplex PCR, and TCRdb's table has in-frame clones only and misses some. The sample carries roughly 22,000 clones, 94% recorded once. Sequenced material: Tregs sorted from PBMCs. All receptors derive from a human donor with AIRE deficiency.

In DNA form, the CDR3 reads TGTGCCAGCAAGGGCAGTGGGTCCTACGAGCAGTACTTC. It translates to CASKGSGSYEQYF. This chain connects TRBV2 to TRBJ2-7, with no clear D. The CDR3 loop spans 13 amino acids. From germline, CDR1 is SNHLY and CDR2 FYNNEI. Trimming cost V 7 bases and J 1 base, with 11 bases left between them.

V usage is TRBV4-3 and J usage is TRBJ2-1; D is perhaps TRBD2 (5 bases). Trimming cost V 3 bases and J 7 bases, with 16 bases left between them. The CDR3 covers 15 residues. Germline V gives CDR1 LGHNA, CDR2 YSLEER. CDR3 bases: TGCGCCAGCAGCCATGACTCCGCGCTAGCTAATGAGCAGTTCTTC. It encodes CASSHDSALANEQFF.

The gene calls are TRBV19 and TRBJ1-6, with D uncertain. V lost 8 bases, J lost 7 bases, and 9 bases lay in between. Per germline, CDR1 LNHDA and CDR2 SQIVND (reference sequence). This CDR3 region has 12 residues. The CDR3 is CASSGPNSPLHF. DNA for the CDR3: TGTGCCAGTTCTGGACCAAATTCACCCCTCCACTTT.

The chain has TRBV19 and TRBJ1-1; 7 bases fit TRBD1. After removal of 7 bases from V and 9 bases from J, the junction contained 14 bases not matched to a gene. Germline V gene sequence: CDR1 LNHDA, CDR2 SQIVND (reference sequence). CDR3 length: 14 amino acids. The CDR3 bases are TGTGCCAGTACCTTAAATCGGGACAGCCTTAAAGCTTTCTTT. Residues: CASTLNRDSLKAFF.

The J gene is TRBJ2-2, the V gene TRBV2, with 9 bases fitting TRBD1. The germline gives CDR1 SNHLY, CDR2 FYNNEI. The CDR3 totals 13 residues. Unmatched junction bases numbered 0, after V lost 6 bases and J lost 4 bases. The CDR3 spells CASRTGGTGELFF. The CDR3 region has the DNA TGTGCCAGCAGGACAGGGGGCACCGGGGAGCTGTTTTTT.

This clone is labeled as medium-sized. In nucleotides, the CDR3 is TGTGCCAGTAGTAGGGGTTTCGGGGGGAACACTTACACCGGGGAGCTGTTTTTT. Translation: CASSRGFGGNTYTGELFF. The chain carries TRBV19 and TRBJ2-2; 7 bases fit TRBD2. This CDR3 is built from 18 residues. In germline, CDR1 is LNHDA, CDR2 SQIVND (reference sequence). V shed 4 bases, J shed 3 bases, and the junction held 14 bases outside the gene matches. The full variable domain, rest sourced from reference TRBV19 and TRBJ2-2, is DGGITQSPKYLFRKEGQNVTLSCEQNLNHDAMYWYRQDPGQGLRLIYYSQIVNDFQKGDIAEGYSVSREKKESFPLTVTSAQKNPTAFYLCASSRGFGGNTYTGELFFGEGSRLTVL.

The chain joins TRBV10-3 to TRBJ2-7; 7 bases match TRBD1. The junction had 6 bases not matched to a gene; V was cut back by 10 bases and J by 6 bases. Germline V gene data show CDR1 as ENHRY and CDR2 as SYGVKD. The CDR3 contains 11 residues. CDR3 sequence (DNA): TGTGCCAGCACTCACAGGGGCGAGCAGTACTTC. This sequence encodes CASTHRGEQYF.

V and J are TRBV19 and TRBJ2-3, with D perhaps matching TRBD1 or TRBD2 (6 bases each). Germline V gene sequence: CDR1 LNHDA, CDR2 SQIVND (reference sequence). CDR3 length: 14 amino acids. Trimming left V 2 bases short and J 6 bases short, with 12 bases between. The CDR3: CASSINWGADTQYF. DNA for the CDR3: TGTGCCAGTAGTATAAATTGGGGGGCCGATACGCAGTATTTT.

This chain joins TRBV5-4 and TRBJ2-3; 8 bases agree with TRBD2. After removal of 3 bases from V and 2 bases from J, the junction contained 8 bases not matched to a gene. Looked up from germline, CDR1 is SGHNT and CDR2 is YYREEE (reference sequence). The CDR3 has 16 amino acids. Here the CDR3 reads CASSYHPAGVTDTQYF. The CDR3 region has the DNA TGTGCCAGCAGCTATCATCCAGCGGGGGTCACAGATACGCAGTATTTT.